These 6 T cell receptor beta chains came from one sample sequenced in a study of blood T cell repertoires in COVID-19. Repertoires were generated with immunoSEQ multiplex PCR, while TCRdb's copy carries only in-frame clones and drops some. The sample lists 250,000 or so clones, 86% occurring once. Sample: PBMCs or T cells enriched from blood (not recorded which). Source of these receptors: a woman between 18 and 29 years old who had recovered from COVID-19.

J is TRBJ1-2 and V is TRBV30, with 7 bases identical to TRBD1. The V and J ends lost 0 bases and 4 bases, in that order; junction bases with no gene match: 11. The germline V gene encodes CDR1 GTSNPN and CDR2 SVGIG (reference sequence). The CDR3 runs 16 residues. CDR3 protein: CAWSVLSGGGSYGYTF. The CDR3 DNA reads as TGTGCCTGGAGTGTCCTTTCCGGAGGGGGCAGCTATGGCTACACCTTC.

The CDR3 nucleotides read TGCGCCAGCAGCGGAGGGACAGGGGAACTTTCACCCCTCCACTTT. Translating it yields CASSGGTGELSPLHF. The chain links TRBV5-1 to TRBJ1-6; 10 bases are a match to TRBD1. This CDR3 region has 15 residues. Per germline, CDR1 SGHRS and CDR2 YFSETQ. J was trimmed by 9 bases and V by 4 bases; bases with no gene match: 7.

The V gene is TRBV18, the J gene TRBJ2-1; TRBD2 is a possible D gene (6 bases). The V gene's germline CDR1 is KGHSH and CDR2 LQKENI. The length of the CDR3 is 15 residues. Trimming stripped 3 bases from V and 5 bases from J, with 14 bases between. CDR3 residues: CASSPPPGLNNEQFF. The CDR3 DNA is TGTGCCAGCTCACCGCCCCCGGGACTCAACAATGAGCAGTTCTTC.

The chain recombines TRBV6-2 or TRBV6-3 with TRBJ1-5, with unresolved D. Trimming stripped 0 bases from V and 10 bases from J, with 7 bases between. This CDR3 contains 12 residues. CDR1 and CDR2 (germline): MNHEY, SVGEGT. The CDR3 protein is CASSYSLLPQHF. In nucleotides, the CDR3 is TGTGCCAGCAGTTACTCACTCCTACCCCAGCATTTT.

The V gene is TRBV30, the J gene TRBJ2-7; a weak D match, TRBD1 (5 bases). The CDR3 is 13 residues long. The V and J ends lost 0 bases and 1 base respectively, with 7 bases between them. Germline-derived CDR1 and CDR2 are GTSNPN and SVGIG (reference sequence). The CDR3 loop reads CAWSVRVSYEQYF. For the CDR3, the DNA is TGTGCCTGGAGTGTCAGGGTATCCTACGAGCAGTACTTC.

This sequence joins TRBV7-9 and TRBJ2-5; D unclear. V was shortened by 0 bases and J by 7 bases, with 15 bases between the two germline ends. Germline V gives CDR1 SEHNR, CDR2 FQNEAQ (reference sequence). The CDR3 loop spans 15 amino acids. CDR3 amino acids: CASSLASFNQRTQYF. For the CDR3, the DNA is TGTGCCAGCAGCTTAGCCAGTTTCAACCAACGGACCCAGTACTTC.